The clone carrying this T cell receptor (beta chain) was observed many times. What it recognizes is unknown. The data originate from a study of neurological immune-mediated disorders. Study outcomes and limitations: There were no CDR3 amino acid sequences shared by expanded clones across subjects, a result suggesting private repertoires in all groups.

Trimming removed 2 bases from V and 0 bases from J, with 10 bases in between. The V gene's germline CDR1 is MNHEY and CDR2 SVGAGI. The CDR3 extends over 15 amino acids. MiXCR was run by TCRdb on the 5' RACE reads, yielding one entry per CDR3 protein. The sample lists 40,000 to 55,000 distinct CDR3 sequences; 4.5% to 7% were seen once. The TCR originated in a woman under 30 with multiple sclerosis. Sequencing was performed on CD4+ T cells from blood. The V gene is TRBV6-5, the J gene TRBJ1-2; no clear D. The CDR3 sequence: CASSYRGAPNYGYTF. The CDR3 nucleotides are TGTGCCAGCAGTTACCGGGGTGCCCCTAACTATGGCTACACCTTC.